This T cell receptor (beta chain) was captured in a study of Ad26.COV2.S vaccination and SARS-CoV-2 variants. Noted treatment: some 19 received Ad26.COV2.S at low or high dose, single or two shots; 5 received placebo; per-sample allocation not given. Samples were taken on day 63 after the first vaccine or placebo injection. Profiling relied on immunoSEQ multiplex PCR, and the TCRdb table lists in-frame clones only, not all of them. Of about half a million clones detected, 80% to 90% appear once; the ten largest clones hold around 1.6%. Sequenced here: peripheral blood, sampled in a trial of Ad26.COV2.S vaccine versus placebo. The TCR was taken from a person between 18 and 59 years old who received the Ad26.COV2.S COVID-19 vaccine or a placebo.

The CDR3 sequence is CASSTRGLATDTQYF. CDR3 DNA: TGTGCCAGCAGCACTCGCGGACTAGCGACAGATACGCAGTATTTT. The chain couples TRBV9 to TRBJ2-3, with 9 positions matching TRBD2. V lost 4 bases, J lost 3 bases, and 6 bases stayed unmatched. Per germline, CDR1 SGDLS and CDR2 YYNGEE. The CDR3 has 15 amino acids.